What follows are 23 T cell receptor beta chains derived from one specimen sequenced in a study of blood T cell repertoires in COVID-19. Assay used: immunoSEQ multiplex PCR; TCRdb lists only in-frame clones, some missing. The repertoire includes about 230,000 clones, 70% to 90% of them detected once, and 2.5% sits in the top ten. Sequences were obtained from PBMCs or T cells enriched from blood (not recorded which). Receptors were obtained from a woman between 35 and 50 years old with acute COVID-19.

CDR3 coding DNA: TGTGCCAGCAGCAAGGGACAGAGACCCTACGAGCAGTACTTC. Translating it yields CASSKGQRPYEQYF. V usage is TRBV9 and J usage is TRBJ2-7; 7 bases are shared with TRBD1. From germline, CDR1 is SGDLS and CDR2 YYNGEE. The CDR3 contains 14 residues. With 4 bases clipped from V and 2 bases from J, the junction kept 6 bases outside the gene matches. The full variable domain, completed using reference TRBV9 and TRBJ2-7, is DSGVTQTPKHLITATGQRVTLRCSPRSGDLSVYWYQQSLDQGLQFLIQYYNGEERAKGNILERFSAQQFPDLHSELNLSSLELGDSALYFCASSKGQRPYEQYFGPGTRLTVT.

The rearrangement uses TRBV9 and TRBJ1-2, with 11 bases identical to TRBD1. V lost 0 bases to trimming and J lost 8 bases; unmatched junction nucleotides: 3. Per germline, CDR1 SGDLS and CDR2 YYNGEE. This CDR3 has 14 residues. The CDR3, as DNA: TGTGCCAGCAGCGTAGTGGACAGGGGGCTGGGCTACACCTTC. It is translated as CASSVVDRGLGYTF.

The chain carries TRBV4-1 and TRBJ1-2, with D possibly matching TRBD1 (6 bases). This CDR3 region has 15 residues. Trimming left V 1 base short and J 8 bases short, with 17 bases between. The germline CDR1 and CDR2 sequences are MGHRA and YSYEKL. CDR3 in DNA: TGCGCCAGCAGCCAAGTCCCCCTCGGGACACGAGGCTACACCTTC. Amino acids: CASSQVPLGTRGYTF.

The rearrangement joins TRBV6-2 or TRBV6-3 to TRBJ2-3; D may be TRBD1 (6 bases). The CDR3 covers 15 residues. CDR1 is MNHEY and CDR2 is SVGEGT in the germline V gene. Trimming took off 0 bases at V and 4 bases at J, with 11 bases between the two ends. CDR3 region: CASSYSRGFADTQYF. For the CDR3, the DNA is TGTGCCAGCAGTTACTCGAGGGGGTTCGCAGATACGCAGTATTTT.

Worth noting for this clone: Mismatch with germline at one junction end may stem from a read error. This rearrangement joins TRBV4-2 to TRBJ1-6; TRBD1 is a possible D gene (6 bases). CDR3 length: 12 residues. The germline gives CDR1 LGHNA, CDR2 YNFKEQ. The CDR3 nucleotides are TGTGCCAGCAGCCAAGAGGGGGACATGGTCCGATTT. It is translated as CASSQEGDMVRF.

The chain employs TRBV13 and TRBJ1-1; D is unclear. Germline V CDR1 and CDR2: PRHDT, FYEKMQ (reference sequence). V shed 2 bases and J shed 5 bases, with 21 bases lying between them. This CDR3 comprises 17 residues. The CDR3 sequence: CASSLFRQGGKGTEAFF. CDR3 sequence (DNA): TGTGCCAGCAGCTTATTTCGGCAAGGCGGTAAAGGAACTGAAGCTTTCTTT.

The V call is TRBV12-3 or TRBV12-4, the J call TRBJ2-3, with 8 bases that match TRBD1. This CDR3 spans 13 amino acids. V shed 11 bases and J 3 bases; nucleotides not matched to a gene: 7. This CDR3 reads CAVGQGATDTQYF. DNA for the CDR3: TGTGCCGTGGGGCAGGGGGCAACAGATACGCAGTATTTT.

This sequence joins TRBV20-1 and TRBJ2-7, with D uncertain. The V gene's germline CDR1 is DFQATT and CDR2 SNEGSKA (reference sequence). Trimming took off 3 bases at V and 3 bases at J, with 9 bases between the two ends. The CDR3 is 12 amino acids. The CDR3 region is CSASGQDYEQYF. The CDR3 nucleotides are TGCAGTGCTAGTGGTCAGGACTACGAGCAGTACTTC.

The rearrangement links TRBV3-1 (or the pseudogene TRBV3-2) to TRBJ2-5; 10 positions match TRBD2. This CDR3 has 17 amino acids. From germline, CDR1 is LGHDT and CDR2 YNNKEL (reference sequence). Trimming cost V 2 bases and J 5 bases; bases outside gene matches: 11. DNA of the CDR3: TGTGCCAGCAGCCAATATCCAGCGGGAGGGCCTGGGGAGACCCAGTACTTC. This sequence encodes CASSQYPAGGPGETQYF.

This clone was found a few times. This chain links TRBV29-1 with TRBJ1-1, with a possible D match to TRBD1 (5 bases). Trimming shortened V by 1 base and J by 0 bases, and 9 bases separated the two germline ends. The CDR3 extends over 14 amino acids. The germline V gene encodes CDR1 SQVTM and CDR2 ANQGSEA. The CDR3 coding sequence is TGCAGCGTTGAAGTTCAGGGATTGAACACTGAAGCTTTCTTT. Protein sequence: CSVEVQGLNTEAFF.

The J gene is TRBJ1-1, the V gene TRBV6-2 or TRBV6-3; possibly TRBD1 for D (6 bases). Per the germline V gene, CDR1 is MNHEY and CDR2 is SVGEGT. The CDR3 loop spans 15 amino acids. V lost 2 bases and J 7 bases, leaving 17 bases between the germline ends. CDR3 sequence (DNA): TGTGCCAGCAGTTACGCGGGGGCAGGTCCCCTTGAAGCTTTCTTT. This encodes CASSYAGAGPLEAFF.

The chain employs TRBV9 and TRBJ1-2, with 7 bases lining up with TRBD1. CDR3 length: 14 residues. Germline assignment: CDR1 SGDLS and CDR2 YYNGEE. V was pared by 3 bases and J by 3 bases, with 5 bases of the junction left unmatched. CDR3 protein: CASSGDRRHYGYTF. CDR3 coding DNA: TGTGCCAGCAGCGGGGACAGAAGACACTATGGCTACACCTTC.

Only one count was recorded for this clone. The gene calls are TRBV19 and TRBJ1-6; D gene unclear. Trimming took off 3 bases at V and 0 bases at J, with 3 bases between the two ends. CDR1 and CDR2 (germline): LNHDA, SQIVND (reference sequence). The CDR3 sequence is 14 residues long. The CDR3 reads CASSILSYNSPLHF. The CDR3 DNA sequence: TGTGCCAGTAGTATTCTCTCCTATAATTCACCCCTCCACTTT. Based on the CDR3 plus reference TRBV19 and TRBJ1-6, the full variable domain is DGGITQSPKYLFRKEGQNVTLSCEQNLNHDAMYWYRQDPGQGLRLIYYSQIVNDFQKGDIAEGYSVSREKKESFPLTVTSAQKNPTAFYLCASSILSYNSPLHFGNGTRLTVT.

This clone was picked up a small number of times. The chain links TRBV2 to TRBJ2-2; D is perhaps TRBD2 (5 bases). CDR1 SNHLY and CDR2 FYNNEI come from the germline V gene. Trimming left V 6 bases short and J 4 bases short, with 12 bases between. This CDR3 comprises 14 residues. The CDR3, as DNA: TGTGCCAGCAGGCAGCGGCCTACCACCGGGGAGCTGTTTTTT. It specifies CASRQRPTTGELFF.

The chain joins TRBV18 to TRBJ1-5, with TRBD1 as a possible D gene (5 bases). Germline lookup yields CDR1 KGHSH and CDR2 LQKENI. This CDR3 region has 13 residues. Trimming took 2 bases from V and 7 from J, leaving 9 bases between them. The DNA of the CDR3 is TGTGCCAGCTCACCAGGGGGGGGGCAGCCCCAGCATTTT. This encodes CASSPGGGQPQHF.

The J gene is TRBJ1-2, the V gene TRBV7-2; no firm D call. CDR1 SGHTA and CDR2 FQGNSA come from the germline V gene. The V end was cut by 1 base, the J end by 3 bases, with 9 bases between. The CDR3 is 14 residues long. The CDR3 is CASSLVGRDYGYTF. The DNA of the CDR3 is TGTGCCAGCAGCTTAGTAGGGCGGGACTATGGCTACACCTTC.

The chain has TRBV2 and TRBJ2-5; 10 bases match TRBD1. CDR1 and CDR2 (germline): SNHLY, FYNNEI. Trimming cost V 6 bases and J 4 bases; bases outside gene matches: 2. This CDR3 region has 13 residues. The CDR3 loop is CASRRDRGETQYF. The CDR3 nucleotides are TGTGCCAGCAGAAGGGACAGGGGAGAGACCCAGTACTTC.

This clone was detected only a few times. The chain couples TRBV27 to TRBJ1-1, with D possibly matching TRBD1 (5 bases). The CDR3 has 14 amino acids. Germline V gene lookup returns CDR1 MNHEY and CDR2 SMNVEV (reference sequence). V was pared by 6 bases and J by 0 bases, with 11 bases between. Here the CDR3 reads CASSRGSVNTEAFF. The CDR3 DNA sequence: TGTGCCAGCAGCCGGGGGTCAGTGAACACTGAAGCTTTCTTT.

The chain joins TRBV27 to TRBJ2-1, with 8 bases lining up with TRBD2. Germline-derived CDR1 and CDR2 are MNHEY and SMNVEV (reference sequence). This CDR3 is built from 17 residues. Trimming at V came to 1 base and at J to 3 bases, leaving 8 bases not matched to a gene. DNA of the CDR3: TGTGCCAGCAGTTTATTACTACCGGGACTAGACTACAATGAGCAGTTCTTC. Its protein product is CASSLLLPGLDYNEQFF.

V usage is TRBV2 and J usage is TRBJ2-1; D perhaps matches TRBD1 (6 bases). Trimming cost V 2 bases and J 1 base, with 12 bases left between them. The CDR3 loop spans 16 amino acids. CDR1 and CDR2 (germline): SNHLY, FYNNEI. The CDR3 loop is CASSEIRGVSYNEQFF. The CDR3 DNA reads TGTGCCAGCAGTGAAATCAGGGGAGTGTCCTACAATGAGCAGTTCTTC.

The chain combines TRBV24-1 with TRBJ1-2, with TRBD1 matching 9 bases. This CDR3 has 14 amino acids. Germline trimming cut 3 bases from V and 9 bases from J; bases unmatched to any gene: 7. Germline V gives CDR1 KGHDR, CDR2 SFDVKD. The CDR3 sequence: CATSDGGQGESYTF. CDR3 coding DNA: TGTGCCACCAGTGATGGGGGACAGGGTGAAAGCTACACCTTC.

J is TRBJ1-2 and V is TRBV6-5, with 8 bases lining up with TRBD1. This CDR3 has 14 amino acids. The V gene's germline CDR1 is MNHEY and CDR2 SVGAGI. The junction had 8 bases not matched to a gene; V was cut back by 6 bases and J by 5 bases. In DNA form, the CDR3 reads TGTGCCAGCAGGCGGACAGGGTTTCGTTATGGCTACACCTTC. Translating it yields CASRRTGFRYGYTF.

The V call is TRBV23-1, the J call TRBJ2-2; D is possibly TRBD1 (6 bases). TRBV23-1 is an ORF; its function is uncertain. Trimming pared 3 bases from V and 9 bases from J, leaving 11 bases between. The CDR3 sequence is 13 residues long. The chain's CDR3 is CASSQGASRELFF. DNA of the CDR3: TGCGCCAGCAGTCAGGGGGCAAGCAGGGAGCTGTTTTTT.